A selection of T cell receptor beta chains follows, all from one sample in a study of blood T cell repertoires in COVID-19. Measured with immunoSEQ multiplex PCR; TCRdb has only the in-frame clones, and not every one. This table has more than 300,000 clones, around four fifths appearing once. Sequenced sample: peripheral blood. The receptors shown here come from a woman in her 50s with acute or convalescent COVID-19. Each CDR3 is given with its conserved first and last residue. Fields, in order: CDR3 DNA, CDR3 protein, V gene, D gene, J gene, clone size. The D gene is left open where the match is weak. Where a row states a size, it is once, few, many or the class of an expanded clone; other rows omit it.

CDR3 DNA: TGTGCCAGCAGTCCCCGGACAGGGCCCTCTGGAAACACCATATATTTT; CDR3 protein: CASSPRTGPSGNTIYF; V gene: TRBV2; D gene: TRBD1; J gene: TRBJ1-3; clone size: .
CDR3 DNA: TGTGCCAGTAGTCCTCTCGACAGACCCGGTGGTACGCAGTATTTT; CDR3 protein: CASSPLDRPGGTQYF; V gene: TRBV19; D gene: .; J gene: TRBJ2-3; clone size: .
CDR3 DNA: TGTGCCAGCAGCTCAACCCCATTAGTAATGAACACTGAAGCTTTCTTT; CDR3 protein: CASSSTPLVMNTEAFF; V gene: TRBV7-9; D gene: .; J gene: TRBJ1-1; clone size: .
CDR3 DNA: TGTGCTAGTGGCTTCGGGACTAGCGGGGACTCCTACAATGAGCAGTTCTTC; CDR3 protein: CASGFGTSGDSYNEQFF; V gene: TRBV12-5; D gene: TRBD2; J gene: TRBJ2-1; clone size: once
CDR3 DNA: TGTGCCAGCAGCCGGGTAGCGGGAGCGATCGACAATGAGCAGTTCTTC; CDR3 protein: CASSRVAGAIDNEQFF; V gene: TRBV7-8; D gene: TRBD2; J gene: TRBJ2-1; clone size: .
CDR3 DNA: TGTGCTAGTGGACGGAGACCGGGACTAGACACAGATACGCAGTATTTT; CDR3 protein: CASGRRPGLDTDTQYF; V gene: TRBV12-5; D gene: TRBD2; J gene: TRBJ2-3; clone size: once
CDR3 DNA: TGTGCCAGTTCAAACCGGGAGTCGACAGATACGCAGTATTTT; CDR3 protein: CASSNRESTDTQYF; V gene: TRBV6-5; D gene: .; J gene: TRBJ2-3; clone size: once
CDR3 DNA: TGTGCCAGCAGACTGGGATTGAGGGGCACAGATACGCAGTATTTT; CDR3 protein: CASRLGLRGTDTQYF; V gene: TRBV6-6; D gene: .; J gene: TRBJ2-3; clone size: .
CDR3 DNA: TGTGCCATCAGTAGGGGTTCGGAGGAAAAACTGTTTTTT; CDR3 protein: CAISRGSEEKLFF; V gene: TRBV10-3; D gene: .; J gene: TRBJ1-4; clone size: .
CDR3 DNA: TGTGCCAGCAGAGAGAATTCTGGAAACACCATATATTTT; CDR3 protein: CASRENSGNTIYF; V gene: TRBV6-5; D gene: .; J gene: TRBJ1-3; clone size: .
CDR3 DNA: TGTGCCAGCAACCGAGGGCAAATGAACACTGAAGCTTTCTTT; CDR3 protein: CASNRGQMNTEAFF; V gene: TRBV3-1/TRBV3-2; D gene: .; J gene: TRBJ1-1; clone size: many
CDR3 DNA: TGTGCCATCAGCCCTTCGACAGTGAATGAAAAACTGTTTTTT; CDR3 protein: CAISPSTVNEKLFF; V gene: TRBV10-3; D gene: .; J gene: TRBJ1-4; clone size: .
CDR3 DNA: TGTGCCAGCTCCCTATACGGGGTAGGTACCTACAATGAGCAGTTCTTC; CDR3 protein: CASSLYGVGTYNEQFF; V gene: TRBV18; D gene: .; J gene: TRBJ2-1; clone size: .
CDR3 DNA: TGTGCCAGCAGCCAAGATAGGATTGGGCAGGCCTCCGAAGCTTTCTTT; CDR3 protein: CASSQDRIGQASEAFF; V gene: TRBV14; D gene: .; J gene: TRBJ1-1; clone size: few
CDR3 DNA: TGTGCCAGCAGCTTAGGCCTAGCGGGGAACTACAATGAGCAGTTCTTC; CDR3 protein: CASSLGLAGNYNEQFF; V gene: TRBV7-7; D gene: TRBD2; J gene: TRBJ2-1; clone size: .
CDR3 DNA: TGTGCCAGCAGTCTAGGGACAGTGGGGAATCAGCCCCAGCATTTT; CDR3 protein: CASSLGTVGNQPQHF; V gene: TRBV2; D gene: TRBD1; J gene: TRBJ1-5; clone size: few